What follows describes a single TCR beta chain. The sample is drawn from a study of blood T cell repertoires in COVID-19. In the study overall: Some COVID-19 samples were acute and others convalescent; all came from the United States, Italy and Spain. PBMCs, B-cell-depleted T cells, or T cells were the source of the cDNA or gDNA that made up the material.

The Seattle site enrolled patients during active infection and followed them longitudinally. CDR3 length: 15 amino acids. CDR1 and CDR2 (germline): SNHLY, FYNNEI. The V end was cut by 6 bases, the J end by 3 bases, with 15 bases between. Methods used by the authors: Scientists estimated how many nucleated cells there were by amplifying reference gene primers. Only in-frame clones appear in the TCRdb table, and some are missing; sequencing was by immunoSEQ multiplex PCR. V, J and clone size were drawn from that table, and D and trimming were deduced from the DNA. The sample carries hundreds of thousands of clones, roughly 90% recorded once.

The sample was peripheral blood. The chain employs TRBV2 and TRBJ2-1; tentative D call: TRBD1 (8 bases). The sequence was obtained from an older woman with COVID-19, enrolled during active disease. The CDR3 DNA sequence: TGTGCCAGCAGAAGCGGGACAGGCTACTACAATGAGCAGTTCTTC. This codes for CASRSGTGYYNEQFF.